This section outlines one T cell receptor (beta chain) sequence together with its context. Its antigen target is currently unknown. Base qualities are missing; no much larger clone stands one base away. The sample originates from a study of T cells and Merkel cell carcinoma outcomes (dated by TCRdb to 2018 to 2021). About the investigation overall: The tumor T-cell repertoire, together with T-cell density, was examined as a predictor of clinical outcome in patients with Merkel cell carcinoma. Here is what the overall study found, with its caveats: The combination of T-cell repertoire features and T-cell density was reported to predict clinical outcomes in patients with Merkel cell carcinoma.

Library generation was performed with the immunoSEQ multiplex PCR assay. The table was pulled from immuneACCESS by TCRdb, which kept in-frame rearrangements only. Such tables lose some clones; where checked, under half of the loss comes from unresolved V genes, and the rest has no known cause. This sample gives 12,000 or so clones in total; roughly 95% of them show up just once. The ten top clones hold roughly 1% of the sample. The samples were obtained from people who had Merkel cell carcinoma. Unmatched junction bases come to 4, with V trimmed by 3 bases and J by 7 bases. As encoded in the germline V gene, CDR1 is KGHSH while CDR2 is LQKENI. The CDR3 numbers 15 residues from cysteine through phenylalanine. Only the CDR3 portion is preserved as DNA: 45 bases, with reading frame beginning at the first base.

Material for sequencing was tumor tissue from Merkel cell carcinoma. This receptor was taken from a human donor with Merkel cell carcinoma. The chain employs TRBV18 and TRBJ1-4, and 11 junctional nucleotides match TRBD1. The DNA is as follows: TGTGCCAGCTCACCGAGGACAGGGGGCAGTGAAAAACTGTTTTTT. This gives the protein CASSPRTGGSEKLFF.